This T cell receptor beta chain emerged from a study of blood T cell repertoires in COVID-19. About the study: T cells, B-cell-depleted T cells, or PBMCs supplied cDNA or gDNA.

With 3 bases removed from V and 1 base from J, the gap between germline ends came to 13 bases. Germline loops: CDR1 LNHDA, CDR2 SQIVND (reference sequence). The CDR3 spans 16 residues. Method: immunoSEQ multiplex PCR; TCRdb's copy keeps in-frame clones and lacks some. The data contain approximately 200,000 clones, about 82% of them seen just once; the ten biggest clones take up under 9.5%. Recruitment covered about two dozen US areas and drew participants whose ages spanned roughly 18 to 100 years. Clinical history as reported by participants underpinned cohort assignment. Two negative PCRs, clearance, or symptom resolution were required of recovered Cohort 3 donors.

V gene TRBV19 combines with J gene TRBJ1-5; a weak D match, TRBD1 (6 bases). The TCR comes from a woman aged 25 to 45 who had recovered from COVID-19. Sequencing was done on a sample of PBMCs or T cells enriched from blood (not recorded which). The CDR3, as DNA: TGTGCCAGTAGTATTATAGAAAGGGGGAGCAATCAGCCCCAGCATTTT. This sequence encodes CASSIIERGSNQPQHF.